The next 18 T cell receptor beta chains were all read from a single sample in a study of blood T cell repertoires in COVID-19. Libraries were prepared by immunoSEQ multiplex PCR; TCRdb keeps only in-frame clonotypes and omits some of them. The sample includes about 220,000 clones, 65% to 90% of them seen just once. The specimen sequenced was peripheral blood. The receptor set was obtained from a woman between 65 and 79 years old with COVID-19, enrolled during active disease.

This clone is a singleton in its sample. The chain uses TRBV25-1 and TRBJ2-5; 7 nucleotides agree with TRBD1. The CDR3 covers 16 residues. Losses at the gene ends were 3 bases for V and 0 bases for J; bases not matched to a gene: 7. The germline V gene encodes CDR1 MGHDK and CDR2 SYGVNS. This chain's CDR3 is CASSERTGTNQETQYF. For the CDR3, the DNA is TGTGCCAGCAGTGAGAGGACAGGAACAAACCAAGAGACCCAGTACTTC.

This clone was observed at least ten times. The chain combines TRBV7-2 with TRBJ1-1; TRBD1 matches 10 bases. Trimming took 5 bases from V and 5 from J; bases not matched to a gene: 11. The germline gives CDR1 SGHTA, CDR2 FQGNSA. The CDR3 runs 16 residues. The CDR3 spells CASSPRTGGYGTEAFF. In DNA, the CDR3 is TGTGCCAGCAGCCCTAGGACAGGGGGTTATGGGACTGAAGCTTTCTTT.

This chain joins TRBV21-1 and TRBJ2-3; the table's D call, TRBD1, has no DNA check behind it. TRBV21-1 represents a pseudogene. CDR3 length: 15 amino acids. The CDR3: CASSKPGNATDTQYF. In DNA, the CDR3 is TGTGCCAGCAGCAAGCCAGGGAACGCAACAGATACGCAGTATTTT.

This clone came up once. This rearrangement joins TRBV11-2 to TRBJ1-3, with D uncertain. V shed 6 bases and J shed 0 bases, with 9 bases lying between them. The CDR3 spans 14 residues. Germline V gene sequence: CDR1 SGHAT, CDR2 FQNNGV. This CDR3 reads CASRQIISGNTIYF. CDR3 DNA: TGTGCCAGCAGACAGATTATCTCTGGAAACACCATATATTTT.

This sequence joins TRBV4-2 and TRBJ1-1; D not certain. Germline-derived CDR1 and CDR2 are LGHNA and YNFKEQ. The CDR3 covers 13 residues. V lost 1 base and J lost 2, with 5 bases in between. CDR3 coding DNA: TGTGCCAGCAGCCAAGTCTTCAACACTGAAGCTTTCTTT. It codes for CASSQVFNTEAFF.

This sequence joins TRBV6-5 and TRBJ2-2; 10 bases are a match to TRBD1. Germline CDR1 is MNHEY and CDR2 is SVGAGI. The length of the CDR3 is 15 residues. V trimming: 5 bases; J trimming: 7 bases; junction bases outside the gene matches: 7. DNA of the CDR3: TGTGCCAGCAGTCTTCGACAGGGGGCGGGCGGGGAGCTGTTTTTT. Its protein product is CASSLRQGAGGELFF.

V is TRBV7-2 and J is TRBJ1-1; D possibly corresponds to TRBD1 (5 bases). CDR1 and CDR2 (germline): SGHTA, FQGNSA. V was shortened by 5 bases and J by 4 bases, with 17 bases between the two germline ends. The CDR3 covers 15 residues. The CDR3 loop reads CASSLSGVSGTEAFF. CDR3 nucleotides: TGTGCCAGCAGCCTATCGGGGGTTTCGGGCACTGAAGCTTTCTTT.

The chain joins TRBV4-1 to TRBJ2-7; TRBD2 is a possible D gene (5 bases). V was pared by 3 bases and J by 6 bases, with 15 bases between. Germline V gene data show CDR1 as MGHRA and CDR2 as YSYEKL. The CDR3 totals 14 residues. CDR3 coding DNA: TGCGCCAGCAGCCAGAGGGTGGCTTTGATCGAGCAGTACTTC. It yields the protein CASSQRVALIEQYF.

This sequence joins TRBV5-6 and TRBJ2-3, with 7 nucleotides matching TRBD2. The CDR3 sequence is 15 residues long. Germline V CDR1 and CDR2: SGHDT, YYEEEE. V was pared by 4 bases and J by 5 bases, with 10 bases of the junction left unmatched. CDR3 nucleotides: TGTGCCAGCAGCCCCTTAGCGCGGGAGATAGATACGCAGTATTTT. It yields the protein CASSPLAREIDTQYF. The full variable domain, in which reference TRBV5-6 and TRBJ2-3 provide the parts outside the CDR3, is DAGVTQSPTHLIKTRGQQVTLRCSPKSGHDTVSWYQQALGQGPQFIFQYYEEEERQRGNFPDRFSGHQFPNYSSELNVNALLLGDSALYLCASSPLAREIDTQYFGPGTRLTVL.

This rearrangement joins TRBV7-9 to TRBJ1-1, with D uncertain. CDR1 and CDR2 (germline): SEHNR, FQNEAQ (reference sequence). The CDR3 covers 14 residues. V was cut by 5 bases and J by 0 bases, with 10 bases left in between. The CDR3 DNA follows: TGTGCCAGCAGCCGAGGCAACCTGAACACTGAAGCTTTCTTT. It is translated as CASSRGNLNTEAFF.

The rearrangement links TRBV19 to TRBJ1-3; D is uncertain. The germline CDR1 and CDR2 sequences are LNHDA and SQIVND (reference sequence). Trimming removed 9 bases from V and 0 bases from J, with 15 bases in between. The CDR3 totals 15 residues. The CDR3 bases are TGTGCCAGCACCCAGGTTCTCAGCTCTGGAAACACCATATATTTT. Its protein product is CASTQVLSSGNTIYF.

This CDR3 is CASSALGLVSGGELFF. The CDR3 DNA follows: TGTGCCAGCAGTGCGCTGGGACTAGTTTCGGGCGGGGAGCTGTTTTTT. V gene TRBV6-1 combines with J gene TRBJ2-2, with TRBD2 matching over 8 bases. Germline CDR1 is MNHNS and CDR2 is SASEGT. J was trimmed by 7 bases and V by 4 bases; bases with no gene match: 11. The CDR3 is 16 amino acids.

This chain connects TRBV7-9 to TRBJ1-3; perhaps TRBD1 as D (5 bases). V was clipped by 0 bases and J by 5 bases, with 8 bases between them. Germline CDR1 reads SEHNR; CDR2 reads FQNEAQ (reference sequence). The CDR3 is 14 amino acids. DNA of the CDR3: TGTGCCAGCAGCTTAGCCGGGGGGAGAAACACCATATATTTT. Amino acid sequence: CASSLAGGRNTIYF. Filled out from reference TRBV7-9 and TRBJ1-3, the complete variable domain reads DTGVSQNPRHKITKRGQNVTFRCDPISEHNRLYWYRQTLGQGPEFLTYFQNEAQLEKSRLLSDRFSAERPKGSFSTLEIQRTEQGDSAMYLCASSLAGGRNTIYFGEGSWLTVV.

Points on this clone: Sequence at one end of the junction differs from germline and may be a read error. V and J are TRBV12-3 or TRBV12-4 and TRBJ1-5; D is possibly TRBD1 (6 bases). The CDR3 runs 13 residues. The CDR3 spells CVSSFGIGGAQHF. Written as DNA, the CDR3 is TGTGTCAGCAGTTTCGGAATAGGGGGGGCCCAGCATTTT.

This chain uses TRBV5-5 with TRBJ2-2; D is possibly TRBD1 (5 bases). CDR1 and CDR2 (germline): SGHKS, YYEKEE (reference sequence). V dropped 1 base and J dropped 1 base, with 8 bases sitting between them. The CDR3 has 15 amino acids. This CDR3 reads CASSLFTGNTGELFF. The CDR3, as DNA: TGTGCCAGCAGCTTGTTTACAGGGAACACCGGGGAGCTGTTTTTT.

J is TRBJ2-7 and V is TRBV4-2; 9 bases are a match to TRBD1. The CDR3 extends over 16 amino acids. Germline V gives CDR1 LGHNA, CDR2 YNFKEQ. The V segment lost 2 bases and the J segment 3 bases; nucleotides outside the gene matches: 8. The CDR3 spells CASSQPTGTGHYEQYF. CDR3 DNA sequence: TGTGCCAGCAGCCAACCCACCGGGACAGGGCACTACGAGCAGTACTTC.

The chain is built from TRBV9 and TRBJ2-1; TRBD1 matches 8 bases. V was pared by 3 bases and J by 5 bases, with 7 bases of the junction left unmatched. CDR3 length equals 15 residues. Germline values: CDR1 SGDLS, CDR2 YYNGEE. This chain's CDR3 is CASSADGQGHNEQFF. The CDR3 DNA reads as TGTGCCAGCAGCGCCGACGGACAGGGCCACAATGAGCAGTTCTTC. Together with reference TRBV9 and TRBJ2-1, the CDR3 gives the full variable domain: DSGVTQTPKHLITATGQRVTLRCSPRSGDLSVYWYQQSLDQGLQFLIQYYNGEERAKGNILERFSAQQFPDLHSELNLSSLELGDSALYFCASSADGQGHNEQFFGPGTRLTVL.

The chain links TRBV7-9 to TRBJ1-1; D possibly corresponds to TRBD1 (5 bases). Germline assignment: CDR1 SEHNR and CDR2 FQNEAQ (reference sequence). CDR3 size: 14 residues. V dropped 5 bases and J dropped 7 bases, with 17 bases sitting between them. CDR3: CASSPLGENSEAFF. In DNA form, the CDR3 reads TGTGCCAGCAGCCCCCTAGGGGAAAATAGTGAAGCTTTCTTT. The full variable domain, rest sourced from reference TRBV7-9 and TRBJ1-1, is DTGVSQNPRHKITKRGQNVTFRCDPISEHNRLYWYRQTLGQGPEFLTYFQNEAQLEKSRLLSDRFSAERPKGSFSTLEIQRTEQGDSAMYLCASSPLGENSEAFFGQGTRLTVV.